Presented here are 2 T cell receptor beta chains from one specimen sequenced in a study of T cell repertoires in cytomegalovirus infection. Each CDR3 protein gets one entry after TCRdb re-called the reads with MiXCR. This table has 700,000 to 950,000 distinct CDR3 sequences, around a third appearing once. No antigen has been assigned to these receptors. Sample: cultured CD8+ T cells from PBMCs, taken from culture after CMV antigen stimulation. The receptors here all came from a human donor in good health (CMV status not recorded). Some clones in this sample may be carry-over from other donors' samples.

The V call is TRBV28, the J call TRBJ2-3; maybe TRBD1 (6 bases). The CDR3 covers 16 residues. Trimming shortened V by 5 bases and J by 5 bases, and 20 bases separated the two germline ends. The germline V gene has CDR1 MDHEN and CDR2 SYDVKM. The CDR3 reads CASSKTLQGPRDTQYF. CDR3 DNA sequence: TGTGCCAGCAGTAAAACCTTACAGGGTCCAAGAGATACGCAGTATTTT. The whole variable domain, filled in from reference TRBV28 and TRBJ2-3, reads DVKVTQSSRYLVKRTGEKVFLECVQDMDHENMFWYRQDPGLGLRLIYFSYDVKMKEKGDIPEGYSVSREKKERFSLILESASTNQTSMYLCASSKTLQGPRDTQYFGPGTRLTVL.

The chain joins TRBV27 to TRBJ2-7; D is unresolved. Germline V gene sequence: CDR1 MNHEY, CDR2 SMNVEV (reference sequence). V was shortened by 5 bases and J by 0 bases, with 8 bases between the two germline ends. The CDR3 is 13 residues long. The chain's CDR3 is CASSGLISYEQYF. The CDR3 nucleotides read TGTGCCAGCAGTGGGTTAATCTCCTACGAGCAGTACTTC.